A single sample is the source of the 25 T cell receptor beta chains below, sequenced in a study of T cells after yellow fever vaccination. TCRdb called the 5' RACE reads again in MiXCR, with one record for every CDR3 protein. This sample has a few hundred thousand distinct CDR3 sequences; 4.1% occur once, and the top ten carry roughly 24%. Here the sequenced sample was PBMCs, taken 5 days after the yellow fever booster vaccination. The receptors shown here come from a man younger than 30 who received the YFV17D yellow fever vaccine.

This clonotype was seen repeatedly, ten times or more. The V gene is TRBV20-1, the J gene TRBJ2-3; 11 bases line up with TRBD2. Trimming removed 6 bases from V and 5 bases from J; junction bases left unmatched: 4. CDR1 DFQATT and CDR2 SNEGSKA come from the germline V gene (reference sequence). The CDR3 is made up of 13 amino acids. CDR3 bases: TGCAGTGCCCCTAGCGGGGGGAAAGATACGCAGTATTTT. Its translation: CSAPSGGKDTQYF.

The rearrangement joins TRBV12-3 or TRBV12-4 to TRBJ2-3; 12 bases match TRBD2. The CDR3 runs 14 residues. V trimming: 9 bases; J trimming: 4 bases; junction bases outside the gene matches: 5. CDR3 region: CASLLAGGSDTQYF. The CDR3 DNA sequence: TGTGCCAGTTTACTAGCGGGGGGATCAGATACGCAGTATTTT.

This clonotype came up a few times. The J gene is TRBJ2-7, the V gene TRBV4-1; the D call may be TRBD1 or TRBD2 (6 bases each). CDR1 is MGHRA and CDR2 is YSYEKL in the germline V gene. The V end was cut by 1 base, the J end by 6 bases, with 19 bases between. CDR3 size: 16 residues. In DNA, the CDR3 is TGCGCCAGCAGCCAAGGTTCTCGGGGGCCTACGATCGAGCAGTACGTC. Encoded protein: CASSQGSRGPTIEQYV.

V is TRBV7-3 and J is TRBJ1-1, with 8 nucleotides matching TRBD1. Per the germline V gene, CDR1 is SGHTA and CDR2 is FQGTGA. V dropped 5 bases and J dropped 0; count of bases not matched to a gene: 2. This CDR3 comprises 14 residues. The CDR3 sequence is CASSRDRMNTEAFF. CDR3 nucleotide sequence: TGTGCCAGCAGCAGGGACAGGATGAACACTGAAGCTTTCTTT.

The CDR3 DNA sequence: TGCGCCAGCAGCTTGGCAACTGGACGGTATGGCTACACCTTC. Translation: CASSLATGRYGYTF. The rearrangement links TRBV5-1 to TRBJ1-2; D ambiguous. Germline-derived CDR1 and CDR2 are SGHRS and YFSETQ. The ends were cut back, 0 bases at V and 5 bases at J, with 11 bases in the middle. The CDR3 consists of 14 residues.

This clonotype was detected only a few times. The V and J genes are TRBV20-1 and TRBJ2-7, with TRBD1 matching over 10 bases. J lost 2 bases, V lost 5 bases, and 6 bases had no gene match. Germline V lookup: CDR1 DFQATT, CDR2 SNEGSKA (reference sequence). The CDR3 contains 14 residues. The CDR3 reads CSAFRDRGTYEQYF. In nucleotides, the CDR3 is TGCAGTGCTTTCCGGGACAGGGGTACCTACGAGCAGTACTTC.

Only a few counts were recorded for this clonotype. The chain joins TRBV2 to TRBJ2-6, with TRBD1 matching over 10 bases. This CDR3 is 15 amino acids long. CDR1 is SNHLY, CDR2 FYNNEI, per germline. V was clipped by 6 bases and J by 4 bases; unmatched bases: 3. The CDR3 loop reads CASRDRGLGANVLTF. CDR3 nucleotides: TGTGCCAGCAGAGACAGGGGGCTCGGGGCCAACGTCCTGACTTTC.

The chain is built from TRBV7-9 and TRBJ1-5; TRBD1 aligns across 7 bases. The V gene end was trimmed by 10 bases and the J gene end by 5 bases; junction bases not matched to a gene: 5. Germline V gene lookup returns CDR1 SEHNR and CDR2 FQNEAQ (reference sequence). CDR3 length: 12 amino acids. The CDR3 loop reads CAITTGDQPQHF. The CDR3 DNA reads as TGTGCCATCACAACAGGGGATCAGCCCCAGCATTTT.

This clonotype showed up just a few times. This chain links TRBV7-2 with TRBJ2-1; possible D gene TRBD2, 6 bases. Trimming removed 5 bases at V and 3 bases at J, with 14 bases between. The CDR3 runs to 15 residues. Germline CDR1 is SGHTA and CDR2 is FQGNSA. For the CDR3, the DNA is TGTGCCAGCAGCCCTCCGAGCGGGCGCTACAATGAGCAGTTCTTC. Translation gives CASSPPSGRYNEQFF.

V is TRBV4-1 and J is TRBJ2-5; D unclear. Germline CDR1 MGHRA, CDR2 YSYEKL. Trimming shortened V by 1 base and J by 5 bases, and 11 bases separated the two germline ends. This CDR3 is built from 14 residues. In DNA form, the CDR3 reads TGCGCCAGCAGCCAAGTTTACGGGTTGGAGACCCAGTACTTC. This gives the protein CASSQVYGLETQYF.

This clonotype was detected ten times or more. The V gene is TRBV5-1, the J gene TRBJ1-6, with D uncertain. V lost 0 bases and J lost 8, with 6 bases in between. The germline CDR1 and CDR2 sequences are SGHRS and YFSETQ. This CDR3 has 13 residues. The DNA for the CDR3 is TGCGCCAGCAGCTTGGGTCGGGATTCACCCCTCCACTTT. This sequence encodes CASSLGRDSPLHF.

This clonotype was picked up a small number of times. This chain uses TRBV5-1 with TRBJ1-3, with 7 bases identical to TRBD1. Germline V lookup: CDR1 SGHRS, CDR2 YFSETQ. Germline trimming cut 4 bases from V and 0 bases from J; bases unmatched to any gene: 7. The CDR3 runs 16 residues. CDR3 nucleotide sequence: TGCGCCAGCAGCCTCTGGGACAGCAGCTCTGGAAACACCATATATTTT. Translated, it gives CASSLWDSSSGNTIYF.

V gene TRBV14 combines with J gene TRBJ1-2; 7 bases are shared with TRBD1. With 4 bases clipped from V and 3 bases from J, the junction kept 14 bases outside the gene matches. From germline, CDR1 is SGHDN and CDR2 FVKESK. This CDR3 is built from 17 residues. The CDR3 DNA is TGTGCCAGCAGCCCCTGGACAGGTTCGGGGAGTGACTATGGCTACACCTTC. It encodes CASSPWTGSGSDYGYTF.

This chain links TRBV5-1 with TRBJ2-7; TRBD1 matches at 9 bases. This CDR3 is built from 14 residues. V lost 6 bases, J lost 4 bases, and 8 bases stayed unmatched. Per germline, CDR1 SGHRS and CDR2 YFSETQ. Written as DNA, the CDR3 is TGCGCCAGCATCGGGGGACAGGGTTGGTACGAGCAGTACTTC. Translated: CASIGGQGWYEQYF.

The chain carries TRBV5-1 and TRBJ2-5; maybe TRBD2 (7 bases). Germline V lookup: CDR1 SGHRS, CDR2 YFSETQ. Trimming cost V 4 bases and J 5 bases, with 15 bases left between them. CDR3 length: 14 residues. CDR3 DNA: TGCGCCAGCAGCGCCGGGGGGCCGGGGGAGACCCAGTACTTC. It yields the protein CASSAGGPGETQYF.

The chain joins TRBV12-3 or TRBV12-4 to TRBJ1-2; a weak D match, TRBD1 (6 bases). This CDR3 is 14 amino acids long. V was cut by 8 bases and J by 5 bases, with 18 bases left in between. The CDR3 coding sequence is TGTGCCAGCGGTGGTCGGGGGCTTAGATATGGCTACACCTTC. Translating it yields CASGGRGLRYGYTF.

This clonotype showed up just a few times. V and J are TRBV12-3 or TRBV12-4 and TRBJ1-5, with TRBD1 matching over 10 bases. The V and J ends lost 5 bases and 10 bases, in that order; junction bases with no gene match: 8. The CDR3 totals 14 residues. Written as DNA, the CDR3 is TGTGCCAGCAGTCCACGGACAGGGGGGGGCCCCCAGCATTTT. It yields the protein CASSPRTGGGPQHF.

This clonotype was recorded a few times. V usage is TRBV6-4 and J usage is TRBJ1-4; 9 nucleotides match TRBD1. Germline loops: CDR1 MRHNA, CDR2 SNTAGT. V was pared by 5 bases and J by 5 bases, with 12 bases of the junction left unmatched. The CDR3 totals 17 residues. For the CDR3, the DNA is TGTGCCAGCAGTCAAAGGACAGGGGCGCCTGGAAATGAAAAACTGTTTTTT. Protein: CASSQRTGAPGNEKLFF.

This clonotype was seen more than once but under ten times. The genes are TRBV7-9 and TRBJ1-1, with D perhaps matching TRBD1 (5 bases). The CDR3 is 12 amino acids. V lost 2 bases and J 8 bases, leaving 9 bases between the germline ends. Germline V gene lookup returns CDR1 SEHNR and CDR2 FQNEAQ (reference sequence). CDR3 sequence: CASSLRQIEAFF. The CDR3 DNA is TGTGCCAGCAGCTTAAGACAGATCGAAGCTTTCTTT.

This clonotype showed up many times. This chain joins TRBV7-2 and TRBJ2-7; TRBD2 agrees at 7 bases. Looked up from germline, CDR1 is SGHTA and CDR2 is FQGNSA. CDR3 length equals 14 residues. V lost 4 bases, J lost 3 bases, and 6 bases stayed unmatched. The CDR3 region is CASSSGTNFYEQYF. DNA of the CDR3: TGTGCCAGCAGCTCCGGGACTAACTTCTACGAGCAGTACTTC.

In this sample, this clonotype turned up many times. As DNA, the CDR3 is TGCGCCAGCAGCTTGGGGGACAGGGGGGGGCAGCCCCAGCATTTT. Translation gives CASSLGDRGGQPQHF. The genes are TRBV5-1 and TRBJ1-5; the match to TRBD1 covers 11 bases. This CDR3 spans 15 amino acids. After removal of 0 bases from V and 7 bases from J, the junction contained 3 bases not matched to a gene. Germline V gives CDR1 SGHRS, CDR2 YFSETQ.

This clonotype was seen a handful of times. The chain carries TRBV3-1 and TRBJ2-7; TRBD2 matches at 7 bases. V was clipped by 1 base and J by 6 bases; unmatched bases: 12. CDR3 length equals 16 residues. From germline, CDR1 is LGHDT and CDR2 YNNKEL (reference sequence). CDR3 protein: CASSQAPERGVSEQYF. As DNA, the CDR3 is TGTGCCAGCAGCCAAGCCCCCGAGCGGGGTGTTTCCGAGCAGTACTTC.

This clonotype has a handful of counts. This rearrangement joins TRBV4-3 to TRBJ2-3; 8 bases align to TRBD2. Germline CDR1 is LGHNA and CDR2 is YSLEER. The CDR3 contains 16 residues. Losses at the gene ends were 2 bases for V and 2 bases for J; bases not matched to a gene: 6. The CDR3 DNA reads TGCGCCAGCAGCCAAACGGGGGGGGTCCACACAGATACGCAGTATTTT. Translating gives CASSQTGGVHTDTQYF.

Only a few counts were recorded for this clonotype. This sequence joins TRBV20-1 and TRBJ2-2; D is possibly TRBD1 (5 bases). The CDR3 extends over 14 amino acids. Germline lookup yields CDR1 DFQATT and CDR2 SNEGSKA (reference sequence). In nucleotides, the CDR3 is TGCAGCTTCCTCAAGGGGTCGAACACCGGGGAGCTGTTTTTT. Encoded protein: CSFLKGSNTGELFF.

The chain couples TRBV20-1 to TRBJ1-2; D is ambiguous. The CDR3 is made up of 13 amino acids. V dropped 0 bases and J dropped 4 bases, with 9 bases sitting between them. From germline, CDR1 is DFQATT and CDR2 SNEGSKA (reference sequence). CDR3 in amino acids: CSARDRPGYGYTF. As DNA, the CDR3 is TGCAGTGCTAGAGACAGGCCCGGCTATGGCTACACCTTC.